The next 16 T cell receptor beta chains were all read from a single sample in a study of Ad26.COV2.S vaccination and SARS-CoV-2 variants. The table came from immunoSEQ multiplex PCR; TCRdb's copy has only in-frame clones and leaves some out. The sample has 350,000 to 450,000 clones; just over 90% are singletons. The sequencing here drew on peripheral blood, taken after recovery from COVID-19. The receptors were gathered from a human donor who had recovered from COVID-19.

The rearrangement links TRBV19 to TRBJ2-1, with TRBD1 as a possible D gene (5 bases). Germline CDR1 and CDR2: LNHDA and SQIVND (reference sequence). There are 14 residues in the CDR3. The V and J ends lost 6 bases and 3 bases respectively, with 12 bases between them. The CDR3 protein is CASRGALVYNEQFF. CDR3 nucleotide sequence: TGTGCCAGTAGAGGGGCATTGGTCTACAATGAGCAGTTCTTC.

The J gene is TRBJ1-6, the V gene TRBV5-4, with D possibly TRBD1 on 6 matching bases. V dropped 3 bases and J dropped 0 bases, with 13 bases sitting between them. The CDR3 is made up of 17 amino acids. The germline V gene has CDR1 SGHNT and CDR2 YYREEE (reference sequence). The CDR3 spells CASSWERGRSYNSPLHF. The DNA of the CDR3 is TGTGCCAGCAGCTGGGAACGGGGGCGCTCCTATAATTCACCCCTCCACTTT.

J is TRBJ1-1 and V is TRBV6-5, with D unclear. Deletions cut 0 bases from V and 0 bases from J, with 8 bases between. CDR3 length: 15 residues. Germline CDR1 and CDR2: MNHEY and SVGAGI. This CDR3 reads CASSYSVGLNTEAFF. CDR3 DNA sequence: TGTGCCAGCAGTTACTCGGTAGGATTGAACACTGAAGCTTTCTTT.

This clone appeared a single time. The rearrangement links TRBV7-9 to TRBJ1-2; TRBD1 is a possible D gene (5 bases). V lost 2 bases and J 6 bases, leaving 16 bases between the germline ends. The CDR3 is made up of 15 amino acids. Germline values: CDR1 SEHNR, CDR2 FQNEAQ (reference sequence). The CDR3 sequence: CASSLSPGSPHGYTF. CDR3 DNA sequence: TGTGCCAGCAGCTTATCCCCAGGGTCCCCACATGGCTACACCTTC.

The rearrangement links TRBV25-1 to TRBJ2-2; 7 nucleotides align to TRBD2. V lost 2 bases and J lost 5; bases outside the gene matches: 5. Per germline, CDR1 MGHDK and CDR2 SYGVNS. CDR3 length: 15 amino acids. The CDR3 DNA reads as TGTGCCAGCAGTGAAAGGGAGGGAGGGACCGGGGAGCTGTTTTTT. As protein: CASSEREGGTGELFF.

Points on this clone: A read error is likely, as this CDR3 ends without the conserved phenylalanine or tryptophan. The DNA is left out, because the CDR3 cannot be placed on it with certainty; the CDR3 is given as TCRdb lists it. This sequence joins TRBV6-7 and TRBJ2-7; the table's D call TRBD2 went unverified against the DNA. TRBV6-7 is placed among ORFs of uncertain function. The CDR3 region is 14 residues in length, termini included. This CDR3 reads CASSYLRRRAGMNS.

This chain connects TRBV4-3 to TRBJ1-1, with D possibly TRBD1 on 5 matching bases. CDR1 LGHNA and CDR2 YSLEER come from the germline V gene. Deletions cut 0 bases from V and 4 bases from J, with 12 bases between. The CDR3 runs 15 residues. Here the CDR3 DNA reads TGCGCCAGCAGCCAAGATTGGGGGGTTCCCACTGAAGCTTTCTTT. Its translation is CASSQDWGVPTEAFF.

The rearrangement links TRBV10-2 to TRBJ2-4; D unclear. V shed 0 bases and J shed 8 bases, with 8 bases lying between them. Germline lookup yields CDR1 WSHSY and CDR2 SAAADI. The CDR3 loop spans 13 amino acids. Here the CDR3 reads CASSESFSDIQYF. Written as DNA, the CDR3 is TGCGCCAGCAGTGAGTCGTTTTCGGACATTCAGTACTTC.

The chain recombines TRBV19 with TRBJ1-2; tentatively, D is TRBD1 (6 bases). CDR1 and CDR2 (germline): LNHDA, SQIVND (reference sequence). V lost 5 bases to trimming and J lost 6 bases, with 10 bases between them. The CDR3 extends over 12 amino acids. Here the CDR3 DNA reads TGTGCCAGTAGTCGGACAGCCAATGGCTACACCTTC. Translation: CASSRTANGYTF.

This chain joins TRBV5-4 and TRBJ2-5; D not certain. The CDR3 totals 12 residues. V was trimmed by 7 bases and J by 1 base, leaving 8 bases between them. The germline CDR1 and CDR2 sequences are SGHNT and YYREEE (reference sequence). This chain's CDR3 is CASGRIQETQYF. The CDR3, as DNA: TGTGCCAGCGGGCGGATCCAAGAGACCCAGTACTTC.

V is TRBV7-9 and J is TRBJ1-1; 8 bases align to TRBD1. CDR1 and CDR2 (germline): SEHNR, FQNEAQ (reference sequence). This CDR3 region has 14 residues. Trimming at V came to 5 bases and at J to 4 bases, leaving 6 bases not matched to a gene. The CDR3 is CASSVGQASTEAFF. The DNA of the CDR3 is TGTGCCAGCAGCGTGGGACAGGCGAGCACTGAAGCTTTCTTT.

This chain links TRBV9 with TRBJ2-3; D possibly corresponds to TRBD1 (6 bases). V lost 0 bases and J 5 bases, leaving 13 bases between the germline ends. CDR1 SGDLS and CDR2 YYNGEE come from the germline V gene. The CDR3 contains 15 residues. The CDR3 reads CASSVGGTRGDTQYF. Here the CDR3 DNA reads TGTGCCAGCAGCGTAGGGGGGACACGGGGAGATACGCAGTATTTT.

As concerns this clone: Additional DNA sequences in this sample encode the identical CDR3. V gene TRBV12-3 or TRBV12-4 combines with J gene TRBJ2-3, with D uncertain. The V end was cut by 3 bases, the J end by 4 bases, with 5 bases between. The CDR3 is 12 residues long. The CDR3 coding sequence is TGTGCCAGCAGTTTGGGCGCAGATACGCAGTATTTT. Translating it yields CASSLGADTQYF.

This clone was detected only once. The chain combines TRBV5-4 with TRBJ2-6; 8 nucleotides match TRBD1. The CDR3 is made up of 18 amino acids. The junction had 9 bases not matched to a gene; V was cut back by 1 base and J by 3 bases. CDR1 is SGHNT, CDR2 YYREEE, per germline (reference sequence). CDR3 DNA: TGTGCCAGCAGCTTGAGGAGGGCAGGGGGCGGTGGGGCCAACGTCCTGACTTTC. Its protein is CASSLRRAGGGGANVLTF.

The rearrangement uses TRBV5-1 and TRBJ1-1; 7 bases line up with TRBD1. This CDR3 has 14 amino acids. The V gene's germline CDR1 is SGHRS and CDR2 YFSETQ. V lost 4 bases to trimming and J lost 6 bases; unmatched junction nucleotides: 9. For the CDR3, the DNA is TGCGCCAGCAGCCCGGGACAGAGCCTACCTGAAGCTTTCTTT. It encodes CASSPGQSLPEAFF.

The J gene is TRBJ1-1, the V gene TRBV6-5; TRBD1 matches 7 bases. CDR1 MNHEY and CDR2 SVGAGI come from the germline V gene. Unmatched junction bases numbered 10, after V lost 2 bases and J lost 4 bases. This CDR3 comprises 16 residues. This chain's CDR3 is CASSYGSGAGGTEAFF. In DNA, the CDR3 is TGTGCCAGCAGTTACGGCTCTGGGGCAGGGGGCACTGAAGCTTTCTTT.